This entry lists 25 T cell receptor beta chains sequenced from one sample in a study of T cells after yellow fever vaccination. TCRdb called the 5' RACE reads again in MiXCR, with one record for every CDR3 protein. The repertoire has about 630,000 distinct CDR3 sequences, 12% of them found once; the top ten carry 15%. This material consisted of PBMCs, taken on the day of the yellow fever booster vaccination. The receptors come from a man aged 25 to 40 who received the YFV17D yellow fever vaccine.

The chain employs TRBV6-2 or TRBV6-3 and TRBJ2-1; TRBD2 matches 7 bases. J gave up 1 base and V 8 bases, and 5 bases lay outside the gene matches. The CDR3 length is 14 residues. CDR1 is MNHEY, CDR2 SVGEGT, per germline. This CDR3 reads CASDLAESYNEQFF. In DNA, the CDR3 is TGTGCCAGCGATCTAGCGGAGTCCTACAATGAGCAGTTCTTC.

This clonotype was detected only a few times. The chain joins TRBV5-4 to TRBJ2-1; 7 nucleotides align to TRBD2. The CDR3 extends over 15 amino acids. V shed 2 bases and J 3 bases; nucleotides not matched to a gene: 5. The germline gives CDR1 SGHNT, CDR2 YYREEE (reference sequence). The CDR3 reads CASSFGTINYNEQFF. The CDR3, as DNA: TGTGCCAGCAGCTTTGGGACTATTAACTACAATGAGCAGTTCTTC.

V is TRBV7-2 and J is TRBJ2-5, with TRBD2 matching over 7 bases. Trimming removed 3 bases from V and 3 bases from J; junction bases left unmatched: 10. This CDR3 is built from 16 residues. The germline gives CDR1 SGHTA, CDR2 FQGNSA. In nucleotides, the CDR3 is TGTGCCAGCAGCTTCGGGTTCGGGGGAGGGGAAGAGACCCAGTACTTC. This encodes CASSFGFGGGEETQYF.

The J gene is TRBJ2-5, the V gene TRBV5-6; 8 bases align to TRBD1. The trim removed 0 bases at V and 5 bases at J, leaving 9 bases unmatched. Germline V gene data show CDR1 as SGHDT and CDR2 as YYEEEE. The CDR3 consists of 16 residues. The CDR3 DNA follows: TGTGCCAGCAGCTTGGGAGGACAGGGCCGGGGGGAGACCCAGTACTTC. This translates into CASSLGGQGRGETQYF.

The J gene is TRBJ2-1, the V gene TRBV4-2; D unclear. Looked up from germline, CDR1 is LGHNA and CDR2 is YNFKEQ. CDR3 length: 14 residues. Deletions cut 4 bases from V and 0 bases from J, with 7 bases between. CDR3 region: CASSPVGSYNEQFF. In DNA form, the CDR3 reads TGTGCCAGCAGCCCGGTCGGCTCCTACAATGAGCAGTTCTTC.

This clonotype was counted a few times. This chain joins TRBV20-1 and TRBJ1-3; the match to TRBD1 covers 8 bases. Germline V CDR1 and CDR2: DFQATT, SNEGSKA (reference sequence). The V segment lost 6 bases and the J segment 8 bases; nucleotides outside the gene matches: 9. The CDR3 consists of 13 residues. The CDR3 DNA reads as TGCAGTGCCGCCGGACAGGGCGGGGACACCATATATTTT. Translating gives CSAAGQGGDTIYF.

This clonotype turned up a few times. This chain links TRBV3-1 with TRBJ1-1, with D tentatively TRBD1 (5 bases). The germline gives CDR1 LGHDT, CDR2 YNNKEL (reference sequence). The CDR3 consists of 14 residues. The V and J ends lost 1 base and 4 bases respectively, with 10 bases between them. CDR3 in DNA: TGTGCCAGCAGCCAAGCGGGGGTTGGCACTGAAGCTTTCTTT. As protein: CASSQAGVGTEAFF.

V usage is TRBV9 and J usage is TRBJ2-7; TRBD2 matches 12 bases. The CDR3 consists of 13 residues. Germline-derived CDR1 and CDR2 are SGDLS and YYNGEE. The trim removed 3 bases at V and 6 bases at J, leaving 1 base unmatched. The CDR3, as DNA: TGTGCCAGCAGCGCTAGCGGGAGGGCCGAGCAGTACTTC. Encoded protein: CASSASGRAEQYF.

There are a few counts of this clonotype. The gene calls are TRBV15 and TRBJ1-2; D is unresolved. V lost 0 bases and J 6 bases, leaving 14 bases between the germline ends. Germline values: CDR1 LNHNV, CDR2 YYDKDF (reference sequence). The CDR3 extends over 15 amino acids. CDR3 in amino acids: CATSRDGAGGDGYTF. The CDR3 DNA is TGTGCCACCAGCAGAGATGGAGCAGGTGGCGATGGCTACACCTTC.

This clonotype has a handful of counts. The chain joins TRBV11-2 to TRBJ2-4; the D gene could be TRBD1 or TRBD2 (5 bases each). The CDR3 is 17 residues long. V was pared by 5 bases and J by 0 bases, with 17 bases between. Germline V gene sequence: CDR1 SGHAT, CDR2 FQNNGV. The CDR3 bases are TGTGCCAGCAGCGCGGGCCAGGCAGGGCTAGCCAAAAACATTCAGTACTTC. This encodes CASSAGQAGLAKNIQYF.

This chain uses TRBV5-4 with TRBJ2-2; D ambiguous. This CDR3 has 15 residues. Germline CDR1 SGHNT, CDR2 YYREEE (reference sequence). The germline V and J ends were trimmed by 0 bases and 7 bases, with 13 bases remaining between them. CDR3 sequence (DNA): TGTGCCAGCAGCTTGGGCCTTCCCCCCGGCGGGGAGCTGTTTTTT. Protein: CASSLGLPPGGELFF. The full variable domain, its missing parts supplied by reference TRBV5-4 and TRBJ2-2, is ETGVTQSPTHLIKTRGQQVTLRCSSQSGHNTVSWYQQALGQGPQFIFQYYREEENGRGNFPPRFSGLQFPNYSSELNVNALELDDSALYLCASSLGLPPGGELFFGEGSRLTVL.

The sample holds a few counts of this clonotype. The V gene is TRBV15, the J gene TRBJ1-2; the match to TRBD1 covers 9 bases. The CDR3 extends over 16 amino acids. Germline CDR1 and CDR2: LNHNV and YYDKDF (reference sequence). Unmatched junction bases numbered 7, after V lost 5 bases and J lost 0 bases. CDR3: CATSPDRGLPNYGYTF. The CDR3 DNA reads as TGTGCCACCAGCCCGGACAGGGGCCTTCCTAACTATGGCTACACCTTC.

V is TRBV10-1 and J is TRBJ2-2, with a tentative D call TRBD2 (6 bases). The ends were cut back, 6 bases at V and 5 bases at J, with 13 bases in the middle. CDR1 is WNHNN and CDR2 is SYGVQD in the germline V gene (reference sequence). The CDR3 is made up of 14 amino acids. CDR3 nucleotides: TGCGCCAGCAGCATCCGGGGGTTGACCGGGGAGCTGTTTTTT. Protein sequence: CASSIRGLTGELFF.

A few counts support this clonotype. The CDR3 loop is CASSHTTRSSGGNTIYF. The CDR3 nucleotides are TGTGCCAGCAGTCACACCACGAGGTCAAGTGGCGGAAACACCATATATTTT. V gene TRBV9 combines with J gene TRBJ1-3; D call uncertain. The CDR3 has 17 amino acids. V lost 5 bases, J lost 4 bases, and 22 bases lay in between. The germline V gene encodes CDR1 SGDLS and CDR2 YYNGEE.

The V and J genes are TRBV4-2 and TRBJ2-7; 11 bases fit TRBD2. CDR1 is LGHNA, CDR2 YNFKEQ, per germline. This CDR3 contains 17 residues. V lost 1 base to trimming and J lost 2 bases; unmatched junction nucleotides: 7. CDR3: CASSQASTSGGTYEQYF. For the CDR3, the DNA is TGTGCCAGCAGCCAAGCCTCTACTAGCGGGGGCACCTACGAGCAGTACTTC.

This clonotype was seen a handful of times. The V gene is TRBV12-3 or TRBV12-4, the J gene TRBJ2-3; D is unclear. This CDR3 is built from 11 residues. Trimming took 6 bases from V and 9 from J, leaving 10 bases between them. For the CDR3, the DNA is TGTGCCAGCAGCCCAGAGAGCACGCAGTATTTT. Protein product: CASSPESTQYF.

This chain joins TRBV20-1 and TRBJ2-3; 8 nucleotides line up with TRBD2. The CDR3 has 16 residues. The junction had 7 bases not matched to a gene; V was cut back by 0 bases and J by 2 bases. Germline loops: CDR1 DFQATT, CDR2 SNEGSKA (reference sequence). Written as DNA, the CDR3 is TGCAGTGCTAGAGATCCGGGGCGGGGGGACACAGATACGCAGTATTTT. This encodes CSARDPGRGDTDTQYF.

The chain employs TRBV19 and TRBJ2-7, with 7 bases identical to TRBD2. Germline assignment: CDR1 LNHDA and CDR2 SQIVND (reference sequence). J lost 5 bases, V lost 9 bases, and 16 bases had no gene match. This CDR3 comprises 15 residues. In DNA form, the CDR3 reads TGTGCCAGCAGGAAAGAAAGCGGGATTGGGGACGAGCAGTACTTC. The encoded protein is CASRKESGIGDEQYF.

There are a few counts of this clonotype. The chain links TRBV2 to TRBJ2-7; 16 bases align to TRBD2. This CDR3 is 16 amino acids long. Germline CDR1 and CDR2: SNHLY and FYNNEI. The trim removed 6 bases at V and 6 bases at J, leaving 8 bases unmatched. The CDR3 bases are TGTGCCAGCAGAGTTGGCGGGACTAGCGGGAGGGGCGAGCAGTACTTC. It specifies CASRVGGTSGRGEQYF. The whole variable domain, filled in from reference TRBV2 and TRBJ2-7, reads EPEVTQTPSHQVTQMGQEVILRCVPISNHLYFYWYRQILGQKVEFLVSFYNNEISEKSEIFDDQFSVERPDGSNFTLKIRSTKLEDSAMYFCASRVGGTSGRGEQYFGPGTRLTVT.

The V gene is TRBV20-1, the J gene TRBJ2-7, with 10 bases aligning to TRBD2. The CDR3 is 16 residues long. The V gene end was trimmed by 8 bases and the J gene end by 0 bases; junction bases not matched to a gene: 13. CDR1 and CDR2 (germline): DFQATT, SNEGSKA (reference sequence). The CDR3 coding sequence is TGCAGTACCCCGGGGCCTAGCGGGGGCCACTCCTACGAGCAGTACTTC. Protein product: CSTPGPSGGHSYEQYF.

The chain uses TRBV12-3 or TRBV12-4 and TRBJ2-6, with 9 bases identical to TRBD1. The CDR3 totals 18 residues. CDR3 amino acids: CTCRARQGVSSGANVLTF. As DNA, the CDR3 is TGTACCTGCAGAGCGAGACAGGGGGTTTCTTCTGGGGCCAACGTCCTGACTTTC.

This clonotype has only a few counts. This chain connects TRBV19 to TRBJ1-2, with 8 bases lining up with TRBD1. Germline values: CDR1 LNHDA, CDR2 SQIVND (reference sequence). Trimming removed 10 bases from V and 3 bases from J; junction bases left unmatched: 10. This CDR3 has 14 residues. The CDR3 bases are TGTGCCATCGGACAGGGCTCGGTAGACTATGGCTACACCTTC. Translating it yields CAIGQGSVDYGYTF.

This chain uses TRBV5-1 with TRBJ2-5; a possible D gene is TRBD2 (5 bases). Deletions cut 2 bases from V and 9 bases from J, with 14 bases between. The CDR3 is made up of 13 amino acids. Germline V lookup: CDR1 SGHRS, CDR2 YFSETQ. The CDR3 spells CASSFHAAEPQYF. The DNA for the CDR3 is TGCGCCAGCAGCTTTCACGCAGCGGAGCCCCAGTACTTC.

This clonotype has more than one count but fewer than ten. This chain uses TRBV15 with TRBJ2-3; TRBD2 matches at 7 bases. Germline CDR1 is LNHNV and CDR2 is YYDKDF (reference sequence). J was trimmed by 2 bases and V by 9 bases; bases with no gene match: 5. The length of the CDR3 is 13 residues. As DNA, the CDR3 is TGTGCCACAAAAGCGGGGATCACAGATACGCAGTATTTT. Amino acid sequence: CATKAGITDTQYF.

This chain links TRBV5-4 with TRBJ2-3; 8 nucleotides align to TRBD2. This CDR3 comprises 16 residues. Losses at the gene ends were 3 bases for V and 4 bases for J; bases not matched to a gene: 10. Germline loops: CDR1 SGHNT, CDR2 YYREEE (reference sequence). The CDR3 region is CASSWRSGSAADTQYF. The CDR3 DNA is TGTGCCAGCAGCTGGCGGAGCGGGAGTGCGGCAGATACGCAGTATTTT.